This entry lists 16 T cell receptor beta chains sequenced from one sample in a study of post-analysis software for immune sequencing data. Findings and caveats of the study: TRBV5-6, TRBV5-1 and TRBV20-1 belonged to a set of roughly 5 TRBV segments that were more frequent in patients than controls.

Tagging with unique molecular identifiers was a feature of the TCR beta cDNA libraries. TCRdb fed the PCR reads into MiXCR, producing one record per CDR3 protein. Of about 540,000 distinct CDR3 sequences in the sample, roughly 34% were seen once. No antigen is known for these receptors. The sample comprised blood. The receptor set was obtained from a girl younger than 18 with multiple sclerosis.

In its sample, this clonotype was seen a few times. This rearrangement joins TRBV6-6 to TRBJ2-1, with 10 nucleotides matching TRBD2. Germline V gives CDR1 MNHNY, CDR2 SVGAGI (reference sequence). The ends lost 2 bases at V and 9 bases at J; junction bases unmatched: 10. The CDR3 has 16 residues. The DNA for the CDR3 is TGTGCCAGCAGTTACCCATTTCTAGCGGGGGTAGTTGAGCAGTTCTTC. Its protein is CASSYPFLAGVVEQFF.

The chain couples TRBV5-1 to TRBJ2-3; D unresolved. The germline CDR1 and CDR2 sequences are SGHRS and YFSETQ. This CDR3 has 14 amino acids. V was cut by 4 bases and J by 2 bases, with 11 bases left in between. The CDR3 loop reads CASSRWTDTDTQYF. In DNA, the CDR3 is TGCGCCAGCAGCCGATGGACCGACACAGATACGCAGTATTTT.

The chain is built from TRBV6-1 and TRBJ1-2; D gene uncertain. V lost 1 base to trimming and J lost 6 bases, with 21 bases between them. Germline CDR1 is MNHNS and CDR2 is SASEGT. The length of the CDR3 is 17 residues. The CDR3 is CASSEGPALAQYDGYTF. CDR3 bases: TGTGCCAGCAGTGAAGGGCCCGCCTTGGCGCAATATGATGGCTACACCTTC.

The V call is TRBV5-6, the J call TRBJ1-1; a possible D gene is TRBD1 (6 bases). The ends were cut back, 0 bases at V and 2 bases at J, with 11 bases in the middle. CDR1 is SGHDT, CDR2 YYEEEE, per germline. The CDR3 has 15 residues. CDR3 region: CASSLAGGANTEAFF. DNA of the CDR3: TGTGCCAGCAGCTTGGCCGGGGGGGCCAACACTGAAGCTTTCTTT.

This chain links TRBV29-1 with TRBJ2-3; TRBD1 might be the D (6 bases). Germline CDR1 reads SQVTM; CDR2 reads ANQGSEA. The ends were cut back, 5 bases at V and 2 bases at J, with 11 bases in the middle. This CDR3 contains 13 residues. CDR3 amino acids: CSVHREITDTQYF. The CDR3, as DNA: TGCAGCGTTCACAGGGAGATCACAGATACGCAGTATTTT.

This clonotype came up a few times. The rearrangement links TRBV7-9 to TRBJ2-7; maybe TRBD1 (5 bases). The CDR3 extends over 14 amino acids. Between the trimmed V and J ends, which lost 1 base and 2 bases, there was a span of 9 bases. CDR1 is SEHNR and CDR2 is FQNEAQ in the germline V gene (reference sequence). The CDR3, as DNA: TGTGCCAGCAGCTTAGGACAGAAGACCTACGAGCAGTACTTC. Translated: CASSLGQKTYEQYF.

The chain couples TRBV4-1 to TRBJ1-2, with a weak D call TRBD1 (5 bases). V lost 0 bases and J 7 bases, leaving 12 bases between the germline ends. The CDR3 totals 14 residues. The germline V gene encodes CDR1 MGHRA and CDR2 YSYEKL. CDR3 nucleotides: TGCGCCAGCAGCCAAGAGGGACGGCCGAGTGGCTACACCTTC. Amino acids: CASSQEGRPSGYTF.

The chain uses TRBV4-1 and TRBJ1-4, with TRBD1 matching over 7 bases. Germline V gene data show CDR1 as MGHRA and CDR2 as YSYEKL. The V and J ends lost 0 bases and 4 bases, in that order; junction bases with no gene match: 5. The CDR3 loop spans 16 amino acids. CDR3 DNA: TGCGCCAGCAGCCAAGAAGGGACAGCTCTTAATGAAAAACTGTTTTTT. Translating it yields CASSQEGTALNEKLFF.

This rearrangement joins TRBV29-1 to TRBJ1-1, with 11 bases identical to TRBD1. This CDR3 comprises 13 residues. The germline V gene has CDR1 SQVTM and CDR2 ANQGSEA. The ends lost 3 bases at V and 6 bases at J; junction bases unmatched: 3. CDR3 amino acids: CSVEDRGLSEAFF. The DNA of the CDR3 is TGCAGCGTTGAGGACAGGGGGCTGTCTGAAGCTTTCTTT.

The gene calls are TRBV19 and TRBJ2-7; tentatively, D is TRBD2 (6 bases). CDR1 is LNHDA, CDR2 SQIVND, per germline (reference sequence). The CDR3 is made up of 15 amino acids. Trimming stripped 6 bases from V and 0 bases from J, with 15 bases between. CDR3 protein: CASSPIGGPSYEQYF. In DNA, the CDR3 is TGTGCCAGTAGCCCCATAGGAGGGCCCTCCTACGAGCAGTACTTC.

The CDR3 region is CSARPLFSTDTQYF. The CDR3 DNA is TGCAGTGCTAGGCCCCTGTTTAGCACAGATACGCAGTATTTT. V usage is TRBV20-1 and J usage is TRBJ2-3; no firm D call. The CDR3 extends over 14 amino acids. The V gene's germline CDR1 is DFQATT and CDR2 SNEGSKA (reference sequence). Between the trimmed V and J ends, which lost 3 bases and 0 bases, there was a span of 10 bases.

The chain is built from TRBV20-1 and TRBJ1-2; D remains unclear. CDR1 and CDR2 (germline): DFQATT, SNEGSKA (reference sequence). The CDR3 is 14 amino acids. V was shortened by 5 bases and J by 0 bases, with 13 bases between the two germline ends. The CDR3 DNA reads TGCAGTGCTCTCGAAGACCCAGCTAACTATGGCTACACCTTC. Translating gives CSALEDPANYGYTF.

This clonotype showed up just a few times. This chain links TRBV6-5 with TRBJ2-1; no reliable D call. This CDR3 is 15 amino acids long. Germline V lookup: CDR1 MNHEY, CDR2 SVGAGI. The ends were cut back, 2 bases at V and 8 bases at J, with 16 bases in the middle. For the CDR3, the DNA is TGTGCCAGCAGTTACCGCGTCCCGTATATTGATGAGCAGTTCTTC. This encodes CASSYRVPYIDEQFF.

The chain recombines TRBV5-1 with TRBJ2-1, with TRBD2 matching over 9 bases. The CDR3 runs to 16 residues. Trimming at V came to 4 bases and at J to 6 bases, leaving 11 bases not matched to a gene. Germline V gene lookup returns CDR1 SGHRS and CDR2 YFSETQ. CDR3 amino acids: CASSPMAGGSGNEQFF. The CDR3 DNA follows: TGCGCCAGCAGCCCCATGGCGGGGGGGTCTGGCAATGAGCAGTTCTTC.

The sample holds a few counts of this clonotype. CDR3 protein: CASSASGLLNSPLHF. CDR3 coding DNA: TGTGCCAGCAGCGCTTCGGGACTCCTTAATTCACCCCTCCACTTT. The genes are TRBV9 and TRBJ1-6; TRBD1 might be the D (5 bases). Trimming left V 3 bases short and J 6 bases short, with 13 bases between. CDR3 size: 15 residues. The germline V gene has CDR1 SGDLS and CDR2 YYNGEE.

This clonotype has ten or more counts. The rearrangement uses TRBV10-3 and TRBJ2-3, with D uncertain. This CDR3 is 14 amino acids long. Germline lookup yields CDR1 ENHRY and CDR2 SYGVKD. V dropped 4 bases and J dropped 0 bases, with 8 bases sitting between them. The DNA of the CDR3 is TGTGCCATCAGTGGGGAAGCGAGCACAGATACGCAGTATTTT. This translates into CAISGEASTDTQYF.